The 9 T cell receptor beta chains below all came from one sample that was sequenced in a study of blood T cells in healthy people across ages. Next came a second PCR, run for about 7 to 12 cycles, which used a sample-barcoded 5' primer along with a J-beta primer mix. Via MiXCR, TCRdb re-called the 5' RACE reads, giving one row per CDR3 protein. The repertoire includes 700,000 or so distinct CDR3 sequences, 40% to 45% of them detected once, and around 30% sits in the top ten. The sequenced sample was blood. The receptors here all came from an older man in good health.

For this clonotype: A clone one base away is much larger, so this may be a read error. This sequence joins TRBV10-2 and TRBJ2-6; D is possibly TRBD2 (6 bases). CDR1 WSHSY and CDR2 SAAADI come from the germline V gene. CDR3 size: 18 residues. The CDR3 reads CAGSDSGTSISGANVLTF. In DNA form, the CDR3 reads TGCGCCGGCAGTGATTCCGGGACTTCGATCTCTGGGGCCAACGTCCTGACTTTC.

The V and J genes are TRBV28 and TRBJ2-5; 11 nucleotides agree with TRBD2. Germline V lookup: CDR1 MDHEN, CDR2 SYDVKM. The CDR3 contains 16 residues. J lost 4 bases, V lost 5 bases, and 9 bases had no gene match. CDR3 DNA sequence: TGTGCCAGCAGTCCCCCGACTAGCGGGATTGGAGAGACCCAGTACTTC. As protein: CASSPPTSGIGETQYF.

This clonotype was seen more than once but under ten times. This chain uses TRBV7-2 with TRBJ2-7; weak D call: TRBD2 (5 bases). Between the trimmed V and J ends, which lost 5 bases and 0 bases, there was a span of 17 bases. Germline-derived CDR1 and CDR2 are SGHTA and FQGNSA. The CDR3 sequence is 16 residues long. CDR3 sequence reads: CASSPTLTGSSYEQYF. CDR3 DNA sequence: TGTGCCAGCAGCCCAACGCTCACGGGAAGCTCCTACGAGCAGTACTTC.

This clonotype was observed a few times. The rearrangement links TRBV28 to TRBJ2-3; TRBD1 agrees at 8 bases. Germline V gene data show CDR1 as MDHEN and CDR2 as SYDVKM. V lost 6 bases to trimming and J lost 1 base; unmatched junction nucleotides: 9. This CDR3 has 16 amino acids. The CDR3 coding sequence is TGTGCCAGCAGAGGGGGAGGACAGGGACGCACAGATACGCAGTATTTT. Amino acids: CASRGGGQGRTDTQYF. The whole variable domain, filled in from reference TRBV28 and TRBJ2-3, reads DVKVTQSSRYLVKRTGEKVFLECVQDMDHENMFWYRQDPGLGLRLIYFSYDVKMKEKGDIPEGYSVSREKKERFSLILESASTNQTSMYLCASRGGGQGRTDTQYFGPGTRLTVL.

This clonotype has only one observation. The junction shows a germline mismatch at one end, possibly a read error. In nucleotides, the CDR3 is TGTGCCAGCAGCAAACGACAGGGTGACACAGAGACGCAGTATTTT. The encoded protein is CASSKRQGDTETQYF. The V call is TRBV9, the J call TRBJ2-3; TRBD1 matches 7 bases. The germline gives CDR1 SGDLS, CDR2 YYNGEE. The length of the CDR3 is 15 residues.

To note about this clonotype: A junction boundary mismatches the germline segment, possibly from a read error. The CDR3 loop is CARSLSANNEQYF. The CDR3 DNA reads as TGTGCCCGCAGCTTATCCGCTAACAATGAGCAGTACTTC. The chain uses TRBV7-2 and TRBJ2-7; D is undetermined. In germline, CDR1 is SGHTA, CDR2 FQGNSA. CDR3 length equals 13 residues.

V and J are TRBV30 and TRBJ1-2, with D possibly TRBD1 on 6 matching bases. Trimming removed 0 bases at V and 6 bases at J, with 11 bases between. The length of the CDR3 is 13 residues. Germline loops: CDR1 GTSNPN, CDR2 SVGIG (reference sequence). The chain's CDR3 is CAWSVRQDHGYTF. In DNA form, the CDR3 reads TGTGCCTGGAGTGTACGACAGGACCATGGCTACACCTTC.

The sample holds a few counts of this clonotype. The chain joins TRBV5-5 to TRBJ2-6; possible D gene TRBD1, 6 bases. Trimming took off 2 bases at V and 0 bases at J, with 9 bases between the two ends. CDR3 length: 16 residues. Germline CDR1 and CDR2: SGHKS and YYEKEE (reference sequence). The DNA of the CDR3 is TGTGCCAGCAGCTTCCGGGACAACTCTGGGGCCAACGTCCTGACTTTC. It encodes CASSFRDNSGANVLTF.

This clonotype was found a few times. A much larger clone lies one base from this, so it may be a read error. The chain couples TRBV6-2 or TRBV6-3 to TRBJ2-7; D is possibly TRBD1 (5 bases). Trimming removed 2 bases from V and 0 bases from J, with 11 bases in between. This CDR3 spans 15 amino acids. Germline values: CDR1 MNHEY, CDR2 SVGEGT. CDR3 sequence (DNA): TGTGCCAGCAGTTACGGGGCAGCGAGCTCCTACGAGCAGTACTTC. This sequence encodes CASSYGAASSYEQYF.